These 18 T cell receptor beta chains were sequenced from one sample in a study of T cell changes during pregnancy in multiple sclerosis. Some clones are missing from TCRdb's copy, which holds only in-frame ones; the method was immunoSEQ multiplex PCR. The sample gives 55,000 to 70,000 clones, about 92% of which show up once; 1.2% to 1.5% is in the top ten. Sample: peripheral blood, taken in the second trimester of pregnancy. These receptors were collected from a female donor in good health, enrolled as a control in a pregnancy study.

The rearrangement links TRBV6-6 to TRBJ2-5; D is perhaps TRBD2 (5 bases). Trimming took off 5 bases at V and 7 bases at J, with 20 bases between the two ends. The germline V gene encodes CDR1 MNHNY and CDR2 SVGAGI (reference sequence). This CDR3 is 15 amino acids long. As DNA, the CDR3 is TGTGCCAGCAGTCGGTCTGGAGGTCAGTACGGGACCCAGTACTTC. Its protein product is CASSRSGGQYGTQYF.

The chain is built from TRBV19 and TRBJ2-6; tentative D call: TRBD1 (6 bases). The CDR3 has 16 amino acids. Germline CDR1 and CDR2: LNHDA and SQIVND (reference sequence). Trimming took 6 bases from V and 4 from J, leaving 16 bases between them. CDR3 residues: CASRTLGQEGANVLTF. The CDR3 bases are TGTGCCAGTAGAACCCTGGGACAAGAGGGGGCCAACGTCCTGACTTTC.

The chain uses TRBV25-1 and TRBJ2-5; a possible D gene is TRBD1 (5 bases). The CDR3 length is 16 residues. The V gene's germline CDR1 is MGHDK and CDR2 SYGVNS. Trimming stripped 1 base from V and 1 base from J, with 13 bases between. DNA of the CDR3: TGTGCCAGCAGTGAATCCGGCACAGGCTCCCAAGAGACCCAGTACTTC. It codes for CASSESGTGSQETQYF.

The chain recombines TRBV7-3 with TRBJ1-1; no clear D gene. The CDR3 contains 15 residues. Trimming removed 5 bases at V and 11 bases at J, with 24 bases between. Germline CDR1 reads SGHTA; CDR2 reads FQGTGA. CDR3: CASSPGGSSLLMAFF. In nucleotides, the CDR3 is TGTGCCAGCAGCCCAGGCGGGAGTTCCTTATTAATGGCTTTCTTT.

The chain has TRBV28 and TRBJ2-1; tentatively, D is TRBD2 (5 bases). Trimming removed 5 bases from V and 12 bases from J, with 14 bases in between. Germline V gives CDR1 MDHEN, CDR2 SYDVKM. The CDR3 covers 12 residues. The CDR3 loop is CASSPYSELQFF. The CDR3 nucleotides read TGTGCCAGCAGTCCTTATAGCGAGCTGCAGTTCTTC. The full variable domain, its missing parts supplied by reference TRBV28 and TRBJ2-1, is DVKVTQSSRYLVKRTGEKVFLECVQDMDHENMFWYRQDPGLGLRLIYFSYDVKMKEKGDIPEGYSVSREKKERFSLILESASTNQTSMYLCASSPYSELQFFGPGTRLTVL.

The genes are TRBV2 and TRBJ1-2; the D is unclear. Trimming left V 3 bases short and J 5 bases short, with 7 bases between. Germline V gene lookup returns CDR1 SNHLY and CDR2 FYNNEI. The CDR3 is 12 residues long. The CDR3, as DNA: TGTGCCAGCAGTGAGAGGGCTTATGGCTACACCTTC. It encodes CASSERAYGYTF.

CDR3: CASSFRTGTYEQYF. The CDR3, as DNA: TGTGCCAGTAGTTTTAGGACAGGGACCTACGAGCAGTACTTC. This chain joins TRBV19 and TRBJ2-7, with 8 bases aligning to TRBD1. The CDR3 has 14 residues. CDR1 and CDR2 (germline): LNHDA, SQIVND (reference sequence). V shed 5 bases, J shed 2 bases, and the junction held 5 bases outside the gene matches. The full variable domain, in which reference TRBV19 and TRBJ2-7 provide the parts outside the CDR3, is DGGITQSPKYLFRKEGQNVTLSCEQNLNHDAMYWYRQDPGQGLRLIYYSQIVNDFQKGDIAEGYSVSREKKESFPLTVTSAQKNPTAFYLCASSFRTGTYEQYFGPGTRLTVT.

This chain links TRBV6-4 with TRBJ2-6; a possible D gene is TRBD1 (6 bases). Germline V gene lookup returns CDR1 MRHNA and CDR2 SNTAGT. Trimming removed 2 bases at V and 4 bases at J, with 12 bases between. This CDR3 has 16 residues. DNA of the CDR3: TGTGCCAGCAGTGACGAAGGGGGAAAGGGGGCCAACGTCCTGACTTTC. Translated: CASSDEGGKGANVLTF.

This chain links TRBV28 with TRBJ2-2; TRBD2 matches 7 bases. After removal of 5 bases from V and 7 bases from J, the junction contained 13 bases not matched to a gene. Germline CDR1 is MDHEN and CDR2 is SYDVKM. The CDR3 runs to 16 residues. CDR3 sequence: CASSPGGGALLGELFF. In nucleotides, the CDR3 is TGTGCCAGCAGTCCGGGAGGAGGGGCTTTACTCGGGGAGCTGTTTTTT. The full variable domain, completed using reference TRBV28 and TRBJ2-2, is DVKVTQSSRYLVKRTGEKVFLECVQDMDHENMFWYRQDPGLGLRLIYFSYDVKMKEKGDIPEGYSVSREKKERFSLILESASTNQTSMYLCASSPGGGALLGELFFGEGSRLTVL.

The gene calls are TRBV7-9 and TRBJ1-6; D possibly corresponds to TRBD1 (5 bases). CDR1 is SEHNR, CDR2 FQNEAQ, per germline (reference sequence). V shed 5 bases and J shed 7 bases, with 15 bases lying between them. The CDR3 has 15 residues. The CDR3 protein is CASSGARSINSPLHF. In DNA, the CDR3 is TGTGCCAGCAGCGGGGCTCGTTCGATCAATTCACCCCTCCACTTT. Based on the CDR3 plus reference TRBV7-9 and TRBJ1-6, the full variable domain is DTGVSQNPRHKITKRGQNVTFRCDPISEHNRLYWYRQTLGQGPEFLTYFQNEAQLEKSRLLSDRFSAERPKGSFSTLEIQRTEQGDSAMYLCASSGARSINSPLHFGNGTRLTVT.

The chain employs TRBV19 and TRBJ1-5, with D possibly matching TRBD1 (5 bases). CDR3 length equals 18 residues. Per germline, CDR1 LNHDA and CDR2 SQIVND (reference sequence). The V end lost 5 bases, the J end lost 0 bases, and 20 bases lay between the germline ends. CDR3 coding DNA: TGTGCCAGTAGTCTCCAGGGCGCGCCTGAACGTAGCAATCAGCCCCAGCATTTT. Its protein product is CASSLQGAPERSNQPQHF.

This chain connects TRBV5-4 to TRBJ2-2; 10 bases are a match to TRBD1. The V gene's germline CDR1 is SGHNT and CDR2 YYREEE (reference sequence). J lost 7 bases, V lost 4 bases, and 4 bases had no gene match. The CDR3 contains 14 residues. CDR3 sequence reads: CASSRQGAGGELFF. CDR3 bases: TGTGCCAGCAGCCGACAGGGGGCGGGCGGGGAGCTGTTTTTT.

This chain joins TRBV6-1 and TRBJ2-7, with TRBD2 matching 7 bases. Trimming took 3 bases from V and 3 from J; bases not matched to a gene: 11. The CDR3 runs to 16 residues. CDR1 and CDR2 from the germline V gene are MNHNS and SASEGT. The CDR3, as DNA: TGTGCCAGCAGTGAGGGGGGGGGAGGCGACTACTACGAGCAGTACTTC. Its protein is CASSEGGGGDYYEQYF.

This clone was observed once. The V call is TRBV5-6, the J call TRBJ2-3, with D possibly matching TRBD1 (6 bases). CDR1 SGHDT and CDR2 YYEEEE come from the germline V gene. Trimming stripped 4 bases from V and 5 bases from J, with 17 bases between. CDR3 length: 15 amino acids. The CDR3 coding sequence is TGTGCCAGCAGCCCAATGGCAGGGGCTAGAGATACGCAGTATTTT. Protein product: CASSPMAGARDTQYF.

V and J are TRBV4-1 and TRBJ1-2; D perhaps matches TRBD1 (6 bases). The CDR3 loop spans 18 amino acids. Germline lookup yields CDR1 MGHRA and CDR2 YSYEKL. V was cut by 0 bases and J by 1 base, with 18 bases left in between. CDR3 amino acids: CASSQDLPGGAGNYGYTF. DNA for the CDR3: TGCGCCAGCAGCCAAGACCTCCCGGGGGGGGCGGGTAACTATGGCTACACCTTC.

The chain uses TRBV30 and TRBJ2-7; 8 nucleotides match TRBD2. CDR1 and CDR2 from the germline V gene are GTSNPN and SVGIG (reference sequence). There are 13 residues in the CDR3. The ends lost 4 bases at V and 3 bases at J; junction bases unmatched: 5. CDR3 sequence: CAWTRGGRYEQYF. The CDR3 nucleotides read TGTGCCTGGACTCGGGGGGGTCGCTACGAGCAGTACTTC. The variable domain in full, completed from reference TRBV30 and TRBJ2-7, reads SQTIHQWPATLVQPVGSPLSLECTVEGTSNPNLYWYRQAAGRGLQLLFYSVGIGQISSEVPQNLSASRPQDRQFILSSKKLLLSDSGFYLCAWTRGGRYEQYFGPGTRLTVT.

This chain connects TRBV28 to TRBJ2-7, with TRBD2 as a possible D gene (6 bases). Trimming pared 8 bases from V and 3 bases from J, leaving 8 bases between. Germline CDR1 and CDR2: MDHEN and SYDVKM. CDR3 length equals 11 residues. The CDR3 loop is CASQGLYEQYF. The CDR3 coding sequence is TGTGCCAGCCAGGGACTCTACGAGCAGTACTTC.

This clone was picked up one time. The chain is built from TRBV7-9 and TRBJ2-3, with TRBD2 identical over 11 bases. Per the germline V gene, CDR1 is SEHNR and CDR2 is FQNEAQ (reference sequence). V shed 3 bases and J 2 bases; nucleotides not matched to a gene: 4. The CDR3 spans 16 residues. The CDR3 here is CASSFLLAGDTDTQYF. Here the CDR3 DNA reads TGTGCCAGCAGCTTCTTACTAGCGGGGGACACAGATACGCAGTATTTT.